This TCR beta chain was identified in a study of blood T cell repertoires in COVID-19. In the study overall: Nucleic acid was either cDNA or gDNA, and it came from T cells, B-cell-depleted T cells, or PBMCs.

Per the authors' pipeline: Reference gene primer amplification in the assay estimated nucleated cell counts. Clones were read by immunoSEQ multiplex PCR, and TCRdb kept only the in-frame ones, dropping some. That table supplies the V and J calls and clone size; D and trimming were determined from the DNA. Among tens of thousands of clones listed, 70% to 75% were seen once. The specimen sequenced was peripheral blood. This receptor was obtained from a woman in her 70s with acute or convalescent COVID-19.

CDR3 sequence: CASSLGDREAYEQYF. The CDR3 DNA sequence: TGTGCCAGCAGCTTGGGGGACAGGGAGGCCTACGAGCAGTACTTC. The chain is built from TRBV5-4 and TRBJ2-7, with 9 nucleotides matching TRBD1. The CDR3 loop spans 15 amino acids. CDR1 and CDR2 (germline): SGHNT, YYREEE (reference sequence). The junction had 3 bases not matched to a gene; V was cut back by 0 bases and J by 2 bases. Full variable domain (remainder filled in from reference TRBV5-4 and TRBJ2-7): ETGVTQSPTHLIKTRGQQVTLRCSSQSGHNTVSWYQQALGQGPQFIFQYYREEENGRGNFPPRFSGLQFPNYSSELNVNALELDDSALYLCASSLGDREAYEQYFGPGTRLTVT.